A single sample is the source of the 29 T cell receptor beta chains below, sequenced in a study of blood T cell repertoires in COVID-19. Clones were read by immunoSEQ multiplex PCR, and TCRdb kept only the in-frame ones, dropping some. The data contain some 200,000 clones, approximately 90% of them singletons. The sequenced sample consisted of peripheral blood. All receptors derive from a man aged 40-49 years with active or convalescent COVID-19.

The chain recombines TRBV6-2 or TRBV6-3 with TRBJ2-7, with TRBD2 as a possible D gene (5 bases). The germline CDR1 and CDR2 sequences are MNHEY and SVGEGT. V lost 4 bases and J 1 base, leaving 14 bases between the germline ends. The CDR3 runs to 15 residues. The CDR3 DNA is TGTGCCAGCAGTTTAGATTCCAGGACTTCCTACGAGCAGTACTTC. Protein sequence: CASSLDSRTSYEQYF.

The chain employs TRBV30 and TRBJ2-3; D is possibly TRBD2 (6 bases). V lost 3 bases and J 5 bases, leaving 15 bases between the germline ends. CDR1 is GTSNPN and CDR2 is SVGIG in the germline V gene (reference sequence). This CDR3 contains 14 residues. The CDR3 spells CAWRETRTRDTQYF. The DNA of the CDR3 is TGTGCCTGGAGGGAGACTAGGACCAGAGATACGCAGTATTTT.

The chain uses TRBV12-3 or TRBV12-4 and TRBJ2-7, with a weak D call TRBD2 (6 bases). Trimming removed 3 bases from V and 7 bases from J, with 10 bases in between. CDR3 length: 12 amino acids. In nucleotides, the CDR3 is TGTGCCAGCAGTTTGGCCGGAGGGGAGCAGTACTTC. As protein: CASSLAGGEQYF.

The chain employs TRBV19 and TRBJ2-1; 13 bases match TRBD2. Germline trimming cut 5 bases from V and 0 bases from J; bases unmatched to any gene: 7. In germline, CDR1 is LNHDA, CDR2 SQIVND (reference sequence). This CDR3 is built from 18 residues. The CDR3 is CASSRTSGGGYSYNEQFF. CDR3 bases: TGTGCCAGTAGTCGGACTAGCGGGGGTGGGTACTCCTACAATGAGCAGTTCTTC.

The V and J genes are TRBV19 and TRBJ2-2; 10 bases agree with TRBD1. V shed 4 bases and J 4 bases; nucleotides not matched to a gene: 3. Germline V gene data show CDR1 as LNHDA and CDR2 as SQIVND (reference sequence). This CDR3 spans 15 amino acids. The CDR3 nucleotides are TGTGCCAGTAGTAGAGGGACAGGGGTCACCGGGGAGCTGTTTTTT. This encodes CASSRGTGVTGELFF.

V is TRBV5-1 and J is TRBJ2-5, with a possible D match to TRBD1 (5 bases). Trimming cost V 4 bases and J 4 bases, with 14 bases left between them. Germline V CDR1 and CDR2: SGHRS, YFSETQ. CDR3 size: 14 residues. The CDR3 DNA reads TGCGCCAGCAGCCCGGGCAGGGTCGGAGAGACCCAGTACTTC. This translates into CASSPGRVGETQYF.

J is TRBJ2-7 and V is TRBV18; TRBD1 agrees at 11 bases. This CDR3 has 17 residues. With 6 bases clipped from V and 0 bases from J, the junction kept 10 bases outside the gene matches. Germline V gene data show CDR1 as KGHSH and CDR2 as LQKENI. CDR3 protein: CASSGGTGGESSYEQYF. As DNA, the CDR3 is TGTGCCAGCTCGGGAGGGACAGGGGGGGAGTCCTCCTACGAGCAGTACTTC.

The V gene is TRBV7-2, the J gene TRBJ2-1; 10 bases align to TRBD2. Per germline, CDR1 SGHTA and CDR2 FQGNSA. J gave up 4 bases and V 3 bases, and 6 bases lay outside the gene matches. The CDR3 is made up of 16 amino acids. This CDR3 reads CASSLELAGYYNEQFF. CDR3 nucleotide sequence: TGTGCCAGCAGCTTGGAACTAGCGGGGTATTACAATGAGCAGTTCTTC. Combining the CDR3 with reference TRBV7-2 and TRBJ2-1 gives the whole variable domain GAGVSQSPSNKVTEKGKDVELRCDPISGHTALYWYRQSLGQGLEFLIYFQGNSAPDKSGLPSDRFSAERTGGSVSTLTIQRTQQEDSAVYLCASSLELAGYYNEQFFGPGTRLTVL.

The chain links TRBV15 to TRBJ1-5; no definite D call. V lost 1 base, J lost 6 bases, and 10 bases lay in between. Per germline, CDR1 LNHNV and CDR2 YYDKDF (reference sequence). This CDR3 is built from 14 residues. In DNA form, the CDR3 reads TGTGCCACCAGCAGAGTGGGCTCTGGTCAGCCCCAGCATTTT. Translation gives CATSRVGSGQPQHF.

This clone was counted a single time. V and J are TRBV6-4 and TRBJ2-3; a possible D gene is TRBD2 (5 bases). Trimming removed 0 bases at V and 4 bases at J, with 8 bases between. The CDR3 covers 14 residues. Germline V gene data show CDR1 as MRHNA and CDR2 as SNTAGT. CDR3 amino acids: CASSDSRAADTQYF. Here the CDR3 DNA reads TGTGCCAGCAGTGACTCGAGGGCTGCAGATACGCAGTATTTT.

The chain recombines TRBV5-1 with TRBJ2-3, with 11 bases lining up with TRBD2. The CDR3 has 16 amino acids. With V trimmed by 4 bases and J by 5 bases, 9 bases remained unmatched. Germline CDR1 reads SGHRS; CDR2 reads YFSETQ. CDR3 DNA: TGCGCCAGCAGCCCCATTAGCGGGGGGGCAAGAGATACGCAGTATTTT. Residues: CASSPISGGARDTQYF.

This rearrangement joins TRBV19 to TRBJ2-7; the match to TRBD1 covers 9 bases. Germline V gene sequence: CDR1 LNHDA, CDR2 SQIVND (reference sequence). CDR3 length: 16 amino acids. The ends lost 5 bases at V and 2 bases at J; junction bases unmatched: 10. CDR3 DNA sequence: TGTGCCAGTAGTGATCCGGGACAGGGAGGTACCTACGAGCAGTACTTC. Translation gives CASSDPGQGGTYEQYF. The complete variable domain, with remaining parts taken from reference TRBV19 and TRBJ2-7, reads DGGITQSPKYLFRKEGQNVTLSCEQNLNHDAMYWYRQDPGQGLRLIYYSQIVNDFQKGDIAEGYSVSREKKESFPLTVTSAQKNPTAFYLCASSDPGQGGTYEQYFGPGTRLTVT.

As DNA, the CDR3 is TGTGCCAGCAGTGAAGTCCTAGCGGGGGTCGGTTTAGGCACAGATACGCAGTATTTT. This gives the protein CASSEVLAGVGLGTDTQYF. The chain joins TRBV2 to TRBJ2-3, with 10 bases lining up with TRBD2. The CDR3 runs to 19 residues. Losses at the gene ends were 1 base for V and 1 base for J; bases not matched to a gene: 11. Germline V CDR1 and CDR2: SNHLY, FYNNEI. The variable domain in full, completed from reference TRBV2 and TRBJ2-3, reads EPEVTQTPSHQVTQMGQEVILRCVPISNHLYFYWYRQILGQKVEFLVSFYNNEISEKSEIFDDQFSVERPDGSNFTLKIRSTKLEDSAMYFCASSEVLAGVGLGTDTQYFGPGTRLTVL.

Concerning this clone: The junction shows a germline mismatch at one end, possibly a read error. In DNA, the CDR3 is TGTGCCAGCAGTGTTGGCAGCGAGAACTTC. Translated, it gives CASSVGSENF. The rearrangement uses TRBV2 and TRBJ2-7; no definite D call. The CDR3 is made up of 10 amino acids. Germline-derived CDR1 and CDR2 are SNHLY and FYNNEI.

The chain has TRBV10-3 and TRBJ1-2; D gene uncertain. Germline CDR1 ENHRY, CDR2 SYGVKD. V was pared by 6 bases and J by 4 bases, with 18 bases between. The CDR3 consists of 15 residues. The CDR3 DNA reads as TGTGCCATCAGCGCCCAAAGCGGGGTAGGCTATGGCTACACCTTC. It encodes CAISAQSGVGYGYTF.

The DNA for the CDR3 is TGTGCCAGCAGTTACCGCGGTCCCTCTAACTATGGCTACACCTTC. This sequence encodes CASSYRGPSNYGYTF. The rearrangement joins TRBV6-5 to TRBJ1-2; D gene ambiguous. CDR1 is MNHEY and CDR2 is SVGAGI in the germline V gene. V was cut by 2 bases and J by 0 bases, with 10 bases left in between. This CDR3 comprises 15 residues.

The genes are TRBV6-1 and TRBJ1-5; D possibly corresponds to TRBD1 (5 bases). The germline V gene has CDR1 MNHNS and CDR2 SASEGT. The V and J ends lost 3 bases and 13 bases respectively, with 10 bases between them. The CDR3 is 11 residues long. Here the CDR3 reads CASSDREGQHF. CDR3 in DNA: TGTGCCAGCAGTGACCGGGAGGGGCAGCATTTT.

This chain links TRBV27 with TRBJ2-7, with D maybe TRBD1 (6 bases). This CDR3 region has 14 residues. Germline assignment: CDR1 MNHEY and CDR2 SMNVEV (reference sequence). The V and J ends lost 5 bases and 0 bases respectively, with 11 bases between them. This chain's CDR3 is CASSLRDTSYEQYF. The CDR3 bases are TGTGCCAGCAGTCTCCGGGACACCTCCTACGAGCAGTACTTC.

This chain links TRBV4-1 with TRBJ2-3; D possibly corresponds to TRBD2 (6 bases). The CDR3 sequence is 14 residues long. Trimming pared 1 base from V and 8 bases from J, leaving 13 bases between. CDR1 and CDR2 (germline): MGHRA, YSYEKL. The CDR3 loop is CASSQVRGTGTQYF. The CDR3 DNA sequence: TGCGCCAGCAGCCAAGTTCGCGGGACGGGTACGCAGTATTTT.

This clone was counted a few times. This chain links TRBV7-9 with TRBJ2-3; D is ambiguous. The V gene lost 10 bases and the J gene lost 0 bases, with 14 bases spanning the gap. Germline V lookup: CDR1 SEHNR, CDR2 FQNEAQ (reference sequence). The CDR3 length is 14 residues. The CDR3 spells CATRYGQSTDTQYF. CDR3 bases: TGTGCCACCCGTTATGGGCAGAGCACAGATACGCAGTATTTT.

The chain is built from TRBV3-1 (or the pseudogene TRBV3-2) and TRBJ2-1; D not certain. This CDR3 is built from 13 residues. V lost 6 bases, J lost 8 bases, and 14 bases lay in between. Germline V gene data show CDR1 as LGHDT and CDR2 as YNNKEL (reference sequence). CDR3 sequence reads: CASSFLGTHEQFF. CDR3 sequence (DNA): TGTGCCAGCAGTTTTCTAGGCACACATGAGCAGTTCTTC.

The count of this clone is one. The J gene is TRBJ2-7, the V gene TRBV19; a weak D match, TRBD2 (5 bases). Germline V gene data show CDR1 as LNHDA and CDR2 as SQIVND (reference sequence). The V end was cut by 5 bases, the J end by 4 bases, with 9 bases between. CDR3 length equals 12 residues. DNA for the CDR3: TGTGCCAGTAGTGTTACGGGATACGAGCAGTACTTC. This codes for CASSVTGYEQYF.

The chain combines TRBV11-3 with TRBJ2-2; TRBD2 agrees at 8 bases. Germline CDR1 SGHNT, CDR2 YENEEA. There are 17 residues in the CDR3. Trimming removed 5 bases from V and 6 bases from J; junction bases left unmatched: 14. The CDR3 here is CASSGGIQAGVAGELFF. CDR3 DNA sequence: TGTGCCAGCAGCGGAGGCATTCAAGCGGGAGTTGCCGGGGAGCTGTTTTTT.

In its sample, this clone was seen a few times. This sequence joins TRBV7-2 and TRBJ1-2, with D possibly being TRBD1 (5 bases). This CDR3 comprises 16 residues. Per the germline V gene, CDR1 is SGHTA and CDR2 is FQGNSA. The V end lost 5 bases, the J end lost 0 bases, and 16 bases lay between the germline ends. CDR3 nucleotide sequence: TGTGCCAGCAGCCCAGGACCTCGACAGTCTAACTATGGCTACACCTTC. It specifies CASSPGPRQSNYGYTF.

The V call is TRBV5-1, the J call TRBJ2-5, with 9 bases lining up with TRBD1. The CDR3 length is 14 residues. J was trimmed by 5 bases and V by 7 bases; bases with no gene match: 9. Germline V gene lookup returns CDR1 SGHRS and CDR2 YFSETQ. The CDR3 region has the DNA TGCGCCAGCTGGGAAGGACAGGGGATGGAGACCCAGTACTTC. The encoded protein is CASWEGQGMETQYF.

The chain carries TRBV6-6 and TRBJ1-4; D not certain. The germline V gene has CDR1 MNHNY and CDR2 SVGAGI (reference sequence). CDR3 length: 12 amino acids. Trimming stripped 4 bases from V and 7 bases from J, with 7 bases between. CDR3 region: CASSSVSEKLFF. The CDR3 DNA sequence: TGTGCCAGCAGTTCGGTTTCTGAAAAACTGTTTTTT.

The CDR3 sequence: CASSSDRGLRNTEAFF. The CDR3 coding sequence is TGTGCCAGCAGTTCAGACAGGGGGCTAAGGAACACTGAAGCTTTCTTT. The V gene is TRBV25-1, the J gene TRBJ1-1; 10 bases are shared with TRBD1. The CDR3 totals 16 residues. The germline gives CDR1 MGHDK, CDR2 SYGVNS. Trimming removed 5 bases from V and 1 base from J; junction bases left unmatched: 7.

The chain carries TRBV11-2 and TRBJ1-1, with a weak D call TRBD1 (6 bases). Trimming removed 2 bases at V and 6 bases at J, with 10 bases between. The V gene's germline CDR1 is SGHAT and CDR2 FQNNGV. This CDR3 region has 13 residues. The CDR3 DNA follows: TGTGCCAGCAGCTTACGGACAGTGTCTGAAGCTTTCTTT. Protein product: CASSLRTVSEAFF.

The chain is built from TRBV5-4 and TRBJ1-1; tentatively, D is TRBD1 (5 bases). Trimming cost V 4 bases and J 0 bases, with 13 bases left between them. This CDR3 contains 15 residues. Germline V gene data show CDR1 as SGHNT and CDR2 as YYREEE (reference sequence). The CDR3 protein is CASSRTPTVNTEAFF. Here the CDR3 DNA reads TGTGCCAGCAGCCGGACACCGACGGTGAACACTGAAGCTTTCTTT.